This T cell receptor (beta chain) was observed in a study of cytomegalovirus exposure and HLA in healthy donors. Study-wide points: Subsequent analysis revealed that first-cohort TCR clusters tended to co-occur in the 130 or so validation repertoires. Reports described diagnosis of cytomegalovirus status by the classifier as highly specific and sensitive. In vitro data verified a few CMV-associated chains as specific for CMV antigens.

The approximately 130-subject validation cohort, separate from the roughly 700-subject first cohort, included the donors. Repertoires were generated with immunoSEQ multiplex PCR, while TCRdb's copy carries only in-frame clones and drops some. The profile shows a few hundred thousand clones, about 91% of them singletons. The CDR3 runs to 15 residues. Trimming removed 4 bases at V and 3 bases at J, with 15 bases between. CDR1 MDHEN and CDR2 SYDVKM come from the germline V gene. Note on this clone: Its cognate antigen is unknown.

The rearrangement joins TRBV28 to TRBJ1-1; perhaps TRBD1 as D (6 bases). Sequencing was carried out using PBMCs. This receptor was taken from a woman in her late teens or twenties in good health and CMV-seronegative. CDR3 loop: CASSSTTGWDTEAFF. CDR3 nucleotide sequence: TGTGCCAGCAGTTCCACAACAGGGTGGGACACTGAAGCTTTCTTT.